This TCR beta chain was captured by sequencing in a study of OX40 agonist ivuxolimab in advanced cancers. Study-wide background: An agonistic human IgG2 monoclonal antibody against OX40 (CD134) was given. General study results and limits: The mean number of expanded clones was higher in CD8+ T cells than in CD4+.

This CDR3 is built from 13 residues. V was cut by 10 bases and J by 0 bases, with 10 bases left in between. Germline V gene sequence: CDR1 MGHRA, CDR2 YSYEKL. This clone was seen a single time. Its matching antigen is unknown. Profiled with immunoSEQ multiplex PCR; TCRdb holds only in-frame clones, not every one. This sample carries roughly 42,000 clones, under 95% of them seen once, and the ten largest clones take 13% to 15%. The source material was CD4+ or CD8+ T cells sorted from blood, sampled in a trial of the OX40 agonist ivuxolimab. This chain joins TRBV4-1 and TRBJ1-3; D gene unclear. This sequence originates from an adult with an advanced solid tumor such as melanoma, head and neck, liver or kidney cancer. DNA for the CDR3: TGCGCCAACAGTGATATCTCTGGAAACACCATATATTTT. Protein: CANSDISGNTIYF.